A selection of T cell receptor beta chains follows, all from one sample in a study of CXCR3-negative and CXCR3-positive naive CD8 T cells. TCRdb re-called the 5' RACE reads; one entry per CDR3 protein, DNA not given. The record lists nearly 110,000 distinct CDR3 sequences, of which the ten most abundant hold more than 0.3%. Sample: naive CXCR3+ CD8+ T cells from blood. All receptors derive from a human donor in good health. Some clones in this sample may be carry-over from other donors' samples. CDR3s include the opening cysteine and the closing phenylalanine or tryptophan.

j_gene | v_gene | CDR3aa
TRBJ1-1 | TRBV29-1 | CSVARLGTPNTEAFF
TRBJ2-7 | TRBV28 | CASSPPGLYEQYF
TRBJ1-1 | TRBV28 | CALEKIGAEAFF
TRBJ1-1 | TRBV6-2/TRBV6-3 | CASRNDRDTEAFF
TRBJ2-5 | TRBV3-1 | CASSQDLSGTKETQYF
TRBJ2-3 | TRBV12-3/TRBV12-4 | CASSFAGSTDTQYF
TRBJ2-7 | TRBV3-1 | CASSLFVAGAYEQYF
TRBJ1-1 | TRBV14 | CASNNRGTEAFF
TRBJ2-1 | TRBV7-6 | CASSFYTSGGYNEQFF
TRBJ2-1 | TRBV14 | CASSQFAGGSRESDNEQFF
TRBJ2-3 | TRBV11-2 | CASSLGPTDTQYF
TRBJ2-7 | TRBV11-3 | CASSPSPYEQYF
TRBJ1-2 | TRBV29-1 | CSVPGQGYGYTF
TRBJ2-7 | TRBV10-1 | CASSESFLGSPSEQYF
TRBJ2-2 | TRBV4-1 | CASSLSQSPGELFF
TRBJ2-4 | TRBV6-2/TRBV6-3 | CASSYLTAADQYF
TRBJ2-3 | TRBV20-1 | CSAGGLAGSDTQYF
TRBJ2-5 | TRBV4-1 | CASSQEGRGQETQYF
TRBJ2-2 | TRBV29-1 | CSVYRTNTGELFF
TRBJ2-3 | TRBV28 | CASSLEPGQGTDTQYF
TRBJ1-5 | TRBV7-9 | CASSPPGGESSQPQHF
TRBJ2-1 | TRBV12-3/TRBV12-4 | CASRPGGRKDNEQFF
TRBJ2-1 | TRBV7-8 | CASSTNVGVRNEQFF
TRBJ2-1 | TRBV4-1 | CASSGQNNEQFF
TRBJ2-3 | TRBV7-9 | CASSLTSGGVSGTDTQYF
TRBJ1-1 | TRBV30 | CAWSFGPEAFF
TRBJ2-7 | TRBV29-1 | CSAQGGRGYEQYF
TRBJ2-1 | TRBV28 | CASSFGTGEFF
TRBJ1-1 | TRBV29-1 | CSVDRGSGTEAFF
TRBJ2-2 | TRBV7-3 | CASSVSGSNTGELFF
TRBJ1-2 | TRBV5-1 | CASSLWADTYGYTF
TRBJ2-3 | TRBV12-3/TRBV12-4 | CASSLRTSGVSDTQYF
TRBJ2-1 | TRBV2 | CASTALGLDSYNEQFF
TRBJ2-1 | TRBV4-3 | CASSQELGEQFF
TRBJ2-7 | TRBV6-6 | CASSYSQGADYEQYF
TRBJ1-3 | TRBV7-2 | CASSLDRDPGNTIYF
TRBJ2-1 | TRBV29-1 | CSVLWGEIQQFF
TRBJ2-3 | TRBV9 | CASSEGGNTDTQYF